Below, one TCR beta chain is given with its context. The protocol was immunoSEQ multiplex PCR, while the TCRdb copy is restricted to in-frame clones and leaves out a portion. The sample carries 200,000 to 250,000 clones, 90% recorded once. The entry originates in a study of blood T cell repertoires in COVID-19. Looking at the study overall: COVID-19 samples from acute and convalescent phases originated in the United States, Italy and Spain. Nucleic acid was either cDNA or gDNA, and it came from T cells, B-cell-depleted T cells, or PBMCs.

Clinical history as reported by participants underpinned cohort assignment. Sequenced input: PBMCs or T cells enriched from blood (not recorded which). The sequence was obtained from a young man who had been exposed to COVID-19.

CDR3 DNA: TGCGCCAGCAGAGGGGGGGATTCACCCCTCCACTTT. Translating it yields CASRGGDSPLHF. The gene calls are TRBV4-1 and TRBJ1-6; a possible D gene is TRBD1 (6 bases). The germline V and J ends were trimmed by 6 bases and 8 bases, with 8 bases remaining between them. The CDR3 is 12 amino acids. From germline, CDR1 is MGHRA and CDR2 YSYEKL.